A single T cell receptor beta chain is shown here with its context. The CDR3 consists of 14 residues. The V and J ends lost 5 bases and 2 bases respectively, with 10 bases between them. Germline CDR1 is SGHRS and CDR2 is YFSETQ. This sample was taken from a study of blood T cell repertoires in COVID-19. Clones were sequenced by immunoSEQ multiplex PCR, and TCRdb holds only the in-frame ones, with some missing. The profile shows some 400,000 clones, about 90% of them singletons. The V and J genes are TRBV5-1 and TRBJ2-2, with D uncertain. Material: peripheral blood. The TCR sequence derives from a woman aged 55-70 years with COVID-19, enrolled during active disease. CDR3 nucleotides: TGCGCCAGCAGGACTGAAGTCAACACCGGGGAGCTGTTTTTT. Translating gives CASRTEVNTGELFF.